The 29 T cell receptor beta chains below were found in one sample sequenced in a study of T cells after yellow fever vaccination. Via MiXCR, TCRdb re-called the 5' RACE reads, giving one row per CDR3 protein. In the table there are just under 600,000 distinct CDR3 sequences, approximately 12% of which are singletons. The sample here was PBMCs, taken on the day of the yellow fever booster vaccination. The source is a man aged 25-40 years who received the YFV17D yellow fever vaccine.

This clonotype was counted a few times. The rearrangement links TRBV10-3 to TRBJ2-6; TRBD1 matches at 9 bases. Trimming took 3 bases from V and 3 from J; bases not matched to a gene: 6. Per the germline V gene, CDR1 is ENHRY and CDR2 is SYGVKD. The CDR3 has 17 amino acids. In DNA form, the CDR3 reads TGTGCCATCAGTGACGCCGGGACAGGGTTTGGGGCCAACGTCCTGACTTTC. This gives the protein CAISDAGTGFGANVLTF.

This clonotype appeared a few times. V and J are TRBV6-1 and TRBJ2-5; TRBD1 matches at 9 bases. The CDR3 has 16 residues. Trimming removed 5 bases from V and 5 bases from J; junction bases left unmatched: 12. Germline values: CDR1 MNHNS, CDR2 SASEGT. The CDR3 loop is CASSRPRTGGVETQYF. The CDR3 bases are TGTGCCAGCAGTAGACCGCGAACAGGGGGCGTTGAGACCCAGTACTTC.

The rearrangement uses TRBV12-3 or TRBV12-4 and TRBJ2-3; 10 positions match TRBD2. The CDR3 extends over 16 amino acids. The trim removed 5 bases at V and 2 bases at J, leaving 7 bases unmatched. The CDR3 here is CASSPRTSGYTDTQYF. The CDR3 coding sequence is TGTGCCAGCAGTCCTCGGACTAGCGGTTACACAGATACGCAGTATTTT.

This sequence joins TRBV12-3 or TRBV12-4 and TRBJ2-3, with 7 bases matching TRBD2. V shed 3 bases and J 3 bases; nucleotides not matched to a gene: 6. CDR3 size: 15 residues. Written as DNA, the CDR3 is TGTGCCAGCAGTTTTTCAGCGGGGAAGACAGATACGCAGTATTTT. It is translated as CASSFSAGKTDTQYF.

This clonotype appeared a few times. This rearrangement joins TRBV7-3 to TRBJ2-5; 9 nucleotides match TRBD1. Germline V gene sequence: CDR1 SGHTA, CDR2 FQGTGA. This CDR3 is 18 amino acids long. J lost 1 base, V lost 2 bases, and 11 bases had no gene match. CDR3: CASSLGLVSGQGQETQYF. The CDR3 region has the DNA TGTGCCAGCAGCTTAGGGTTGGTTTCGGGACAGGGCCAAGAGACCCAGTACTTC.

The rearrangement uses TRBV29-1 and TRBJ2-7; no definite D call. Looked up from germline, CDR1 is SQVTM and CDR2 is ANQGSEA. CDR3 length equals 12 residues. Deletions cut 3 bases from V and 5 bases from J, with 11 bases between. The CDR3 nucleotides read TGCAGCGTTGAGGCAGCCAGTCACGAGCAGTACTTC. Its protein product is CSVEAASHEQYF.

This clonotype came up a few times. The gene calls are TRBV28 and TRBJ1-1; D not resolved. V dropped 5 bases and J dropped 4 bases, with 17 bases sitting between them. The germline CDR1 and CDR2 sequences are MDHEN and SYDVKM. This CDR3 is 15 amino acids long. CDR3 in amino acids: CASSPSAQGITEAFF. DNA of the CDR3: TGTGCCAGCAGTCCGTCTGCACAAGGTATCACTGAAGCTTTCTTT.

The rearrangement links TRBV5-1 to TRBJ2-7; TRBD2 agrees at 7 bases. Germline V gives CDR1 SGHRS, CDR2 YFSETQ. The junction had 9 bases not matched to a gene; V was cut back by 6 bases and J by 3 bases. This CDR3 is built from 14 residues. The CDR3 here is CASTPTSPYYEQYF. The CDR3 DNA reads as TGCGCCAGCACCCCGACTAGCCCATACTACGAGCAGTACTTC. Combining the CDR3 with reference TRBV5-1 and TRBJ2-7 gives the whole variable domain KAGVTQTPRYLIKTRGQQVTLSCSPISGHRSVSWYQQTPGQGLQFLFEYFSETQRNKGNFPGRFSGRQFSNSRSEMNVSTLELGDSALYLCASTPTSPYYEQYFGPGTRLTVT.

This clonotype was detected many times. The chain carries TRBV20-1 and TRBJ1-1; 8 positions match TRBD1. This CDR3 spans 16 amino acids. The ends lost 3 bases at V and 3 bases at J; junction bases unmatched: 12. Germline V gene lookup returns CDR1 DFQATT and CDR2 SNEGSKA (reference sequence). CDR3 in amino acids: CSARDRVGNLDTEAFF. CDR3 in DNA: TGCAGTGCTAGGGACAGGGTGGGGAACCTTGACACTGAAGCTTTCTTT.

This clonotype has just a few counts. The chain is built from TRBV7-2 and TRBJ2-1; 7 bases are a match to TRBD2. Germline CDR1 reads SGHTA; CDR2 reads FQGNSA. The CDR3 has 15 residues. J lost 2 bases, V lost 6 bases, and 7 bases had no gene match. As DNA, the CDR3 is TGTGCCAGCAGGGGACTAATTAACCCCTACAATGAGCAGTTCTTC. It translates to CASRGLINPYNEQFF. The entire variable domain, with the rest obtained from reference TRBV7-2 and TRBJ2-1, is as follows: GAGVSQSPSNKVTEKGKDVELRCDPISGHTALYWYRQSLGQGLEFLIYFQGNSAPDKSGLPSDRFSAERTGGSVSTLTIQRTQQEDSAVYLCASRGLINPYNEQFFGPGTRLTVL.

This chain links TRBV24-1 with TRBJ2-2, with D uncertain. This CDR3 spans 13 amino acids. V lost 3 bases and J 2 bases, leaving 3 bases between the germline ends. Germline V CDR1 and CDR2: KGHDR, SFDVKD. CDR3 loop: CATSDRNTGELFF. The CDR3 DNA reads TGTGCCACCAGTGATCGAAACACCGGGGAGCTGTTTTTT.

This clonotype has only a few counts. The gene calls are TRBV19 and TRBJ2-2, with D perhaps TRBD1 (6 bases). Trimming shortened V by 7 bases and J by 5 bases, and 11 bases separated the two germline ends. CDR1 and CDR2 (germline): LNHDA, SQIVND (reference sequence). The CDR3 extends over 13 amino acids. CDR3 loop: CASIHRVTGELFF. The CDR3 DNA follows: TGTGCCAGTATCCACAGGGTTACCGGGGAGCTGTTTTTT.

The V and J genes are TRBV20-1 and TRBJ2-3; TRBD1 might be the D (5 bases). The CDR3 has 14 residues. CDR1 and CDR2 from the germline V gene are DFQATT and SNEGSKA (reference sequence). The V end was cut by 3 bases, the J end by 1 base, with 11 bases between. The CDR3, as DNA: TGCAGTGCTAGTGATGGGGCTGGCACAGATACGCAGTATTTT. Amino acids: CSASDGAGTDTQYF.

The V and J genes are TRBV3-1 and TRBJ2-1; 8 nucleotides match TRBD2. J gave up 9 bases and V 0 bases, and 4 bases lay outside the gene matches. The CDR3 length is 14 residues. Germline V CDR1 and CDR2: LGHDT, YNNKEL (reference sequence). CDR3 region: CASSQDGRASEQFF. The CDR3 nucleotides read TGTGCCAGCAGCCAAGACGGGAGGGCGAGTGAGCAGTTCTTC.

This chain connects TRBV18 to TRBJ1-2; 9 bases match TRBD1. With 4 bases clipped from V and 1 base from J, the junction kept 7 bases outside the gene matches. This CDR3 has 16 residues. CDR1 KGHSH and CDR2 LQKENI come from the germline V gene. The CDR3 bases are TGTGCCAGCTCACTGGCCGGACAGGGGATTAACTATGGCTACACCTTC. It codes for CASSLAGQGINYGYTF.

In its sample, this clonotype was seen a few times. The rearrangement uses TRBV21-1 and TRBJ2-1; no DNA check was done on the table's D call, TRBD1. TRBV21-1 is described as a pseudogene. The CDR3 is 18 amino acids. The CDR3 region has the DNA TGTGCCAGCAGCAGTCTCTGGGAGAGGGACAGCTCCTACAATGAGCAGTTCTTC. It translates to CASSSLWERDSSYNEQFF.

This clonotype was seen more than once but under ten times. V gene TRBV6-5 combines with J gene TRBJ2-7; TRBD1 matches 9 bases. V gave up 2 bases and J gave up 5 bases; unmatched junction bases: 7. This CDR3 contains 15 residues. CDR1 and CDR2 (germline): MNHEY, SVGAGI. This chain's CDR3 is CASSYRGTGTHEQYF. For the CDR3, the DNA is TGTGCCAGCAGTTACCGGGGGACAGGGACCCACGAGCAGTACTTC.

The chain links TRBV29-1 to TRBJ2-1; possibly TRBD1 or TRBD2 for D (5 bases each). The germline V gene encodes CDR1 SQVTM and CDR2 ANQGSEA. The length of the CDR3 is 14 residues. V was shortened by 7 bases and J by 2 bases, with 15 bases between the two germline ends. DNA for the CDR3: TGCAGCGCCAATGGGGGAATCACCTACAATGAGCAGTTCTTC. Protein sequence: CSANGGITYNEQFF.

This clonotype occurred many times. The rearrangement joins TRBV12-3 or TRBV12-4 to TRBJ1-5; 8 bases align to TRBD1. J gave up 7 bases and V 6 bases, and 8 bases lay outside the gene matches. This CDR3 comprises 14 residues. The CDR3 sequence: CASSPTGVGQPQHF. The CDR3 nucleotides read TGTGCCAGCAGCCCGACAGGGGTCGGGCAGCCCCAGCATTTT.

The chain is built from TRBV2 and TRBJ2-7, with 11 nucleotides matching TRBD2. V was clipped by 5 bases and J by 3 bases; unmatched bases: 6. There are 15 residues in the CDR3. Germline CDR1 SNHLY, CDR2 FYNNEI. The CDR3: CASSSPGLAGYEQYF. Written as DNA, the CDR3 is TGTGCCAGCAGTTCTCCCGGACTAGCGGGCTACGAGCAGTACTTC.

This sequence joins TRBV6-2 or TRBV6-3 and TRBJ2-2; perhaps TRBD2 as D (5 bases). There are 15 residues in the CDR3. In germline, CDR1 is MNHEY, CDR2 SVGEGT. V was pared by 7 bases and J by 5 bases, with 17 bases between. CDR3 nucleotides: TGTGCCAGCACCCCGGGGTGGGCGATGACCGGGGAGCTGTTTTTT. It translates to CASTPGWAMTGELFF.

CDR3 DNA: TGTGCCACCAGTGACCCAATTAGCGGGGCCCGAGATACGCAGTATTTT. Encoded protein: CATSDPISGARDTQYF. The V and J genes are TRBV24-1 and TRBJ2-3; 8 positions agree with TRBD2. CDR1 and CDR2 from the germline V gene are KGHDR and SFDVKD. The length of the CDR3 is 16 residues. V lost 4 bases and J lost 5; bases outside the gene matches: 10.

This clonotype was observed a few times. This chain links TRBV7-9 with TRBJ2-7; D gene uncertain. From germline, CDR1 is SEHNR and CDR2 FQNEAQ (reference sequence). This CDR3 is 13 amino acids long. With 6 bases removed from V and 3 bases from J, the gap between germline ends came to 12 bases. The CDR3 protein is CASSFGRIYEQYF. In DNA, the CDR3 is TGTGCCAGCAGTTTTGGACGGATCTACGAGCAGTACTTC.

This clonotype was observed a handful of times. CDR3 sequence reads: CASTDWTGLTYEQYF. The CDR3 coding sequence is TGTGCCAGCACCGACTGGACAGGGTTAACCTACGAGCAGTACTTC. The J gene is TRBJ2-7, the V gene TRBV28, with 8 positions matching TRBD1. CDR3 length: 15 residues. Germline CDR1 reads MDHEN; CDR2 reads SYDVKM. V lost 7 bases, J lost 2 bases, and 10 bases stayed unmatched.

This clonotype was counted between two and nine times. V gene TRBV20-1 combines with J gene TRBJ1-5; D is unclear. CDR1 is DFQATT and CDR2 is SNEGSKA in the germline V gene (reference sequence). Trimming pared 5 bases from V and 6 bases from J, leaving 17 bases between. The CDR3 length is 14 residues. The CDR3 spells CSAYPAQLVQPQHF. CDR3 DNA: TGCAGTGCTTACCCCGCGCAGTTAGTTCAGCCCCAGCATTTT.

This clonotype occurred a few times. The J gene is TRBJ2-1, the V gene TRBV7-9; D remains unclear. V gave up 5 bases and J gave up 4 bases, with 15 bases separating them. CDR3 length: 15 residues. The germline gives CDR1 SEHNR, CDR2 FQNEAQ (reference sequence). As DNA, the CDR3 is TGTGCCAGCAGCGCCGCACCCAGTGGATACAATGAGCAGTTCTTC. This translates into CASSAAPSGYNEQFF.

This clonotype was found a few times. V is TRBV9 and J is TRBJ1-4, with no clear D. V lost 3 bases, J lost 2 bases, and 8 bases lay in between. The CDR3 is 14 residues long. CDR1 is SGDLS and CDR2 is YYNGEE in the germline V gene. The CDR3 nucleotides read TGTGCCAGCAGCGGCGGAGTCACTAATGAAAAACTGTTTTTT. As protein: CASSGGVTNEKLFF.

There are a few counts of this clonotype. The V call is TRBV19, the J call TRBJ1-4; no definite D call. The V end lost 5 bases, the J end lost 4 bases, and 14 bases lay between the germline ends. The CDR3 runs 15 residues. The V gene's germline CDR1 is LNHDA and CDR2 SQIVND (reference sequence). This CDR3 is CASSPRTFLNEKLFF. The CDR3 region has the DNA TGTGCCAGTAGTCCTCGGACCTTCCTTAATGAAAAACTGTTTTTT. Combining the CDR3 with reference TRBV19 and TRBJ1-4 gives the whole variable domain DGGITQSPKYLFRKEGQNVTLSCEQNLNHDAMYWYRQDPGQGLRLIYYSQIVNDFQKGDIAEGYSVSREKKESFPLTVTSAQKNPTAFYLCASSPRTFLNEKLFFGSGTQLSVL.

V is TRBV5-4 and J is TRBJ2-5, with D possibly matching TRBD1 (6 bases). V lost 0 bases and J 4 bases, leaving 16 bases between the germline ends. CDR1 is SGHNT and CDR2 is YYREEE in the germline V gene (reference sequence). This CDR3 is built from 16 residues. The CDR3 sequence: CASSLVLGALAETQYF. CDR3 in DNA: TGTGCCAGCAGCTTGGTTCTGGGGGCCCTAGCAGAGACCCAGTACTTC.